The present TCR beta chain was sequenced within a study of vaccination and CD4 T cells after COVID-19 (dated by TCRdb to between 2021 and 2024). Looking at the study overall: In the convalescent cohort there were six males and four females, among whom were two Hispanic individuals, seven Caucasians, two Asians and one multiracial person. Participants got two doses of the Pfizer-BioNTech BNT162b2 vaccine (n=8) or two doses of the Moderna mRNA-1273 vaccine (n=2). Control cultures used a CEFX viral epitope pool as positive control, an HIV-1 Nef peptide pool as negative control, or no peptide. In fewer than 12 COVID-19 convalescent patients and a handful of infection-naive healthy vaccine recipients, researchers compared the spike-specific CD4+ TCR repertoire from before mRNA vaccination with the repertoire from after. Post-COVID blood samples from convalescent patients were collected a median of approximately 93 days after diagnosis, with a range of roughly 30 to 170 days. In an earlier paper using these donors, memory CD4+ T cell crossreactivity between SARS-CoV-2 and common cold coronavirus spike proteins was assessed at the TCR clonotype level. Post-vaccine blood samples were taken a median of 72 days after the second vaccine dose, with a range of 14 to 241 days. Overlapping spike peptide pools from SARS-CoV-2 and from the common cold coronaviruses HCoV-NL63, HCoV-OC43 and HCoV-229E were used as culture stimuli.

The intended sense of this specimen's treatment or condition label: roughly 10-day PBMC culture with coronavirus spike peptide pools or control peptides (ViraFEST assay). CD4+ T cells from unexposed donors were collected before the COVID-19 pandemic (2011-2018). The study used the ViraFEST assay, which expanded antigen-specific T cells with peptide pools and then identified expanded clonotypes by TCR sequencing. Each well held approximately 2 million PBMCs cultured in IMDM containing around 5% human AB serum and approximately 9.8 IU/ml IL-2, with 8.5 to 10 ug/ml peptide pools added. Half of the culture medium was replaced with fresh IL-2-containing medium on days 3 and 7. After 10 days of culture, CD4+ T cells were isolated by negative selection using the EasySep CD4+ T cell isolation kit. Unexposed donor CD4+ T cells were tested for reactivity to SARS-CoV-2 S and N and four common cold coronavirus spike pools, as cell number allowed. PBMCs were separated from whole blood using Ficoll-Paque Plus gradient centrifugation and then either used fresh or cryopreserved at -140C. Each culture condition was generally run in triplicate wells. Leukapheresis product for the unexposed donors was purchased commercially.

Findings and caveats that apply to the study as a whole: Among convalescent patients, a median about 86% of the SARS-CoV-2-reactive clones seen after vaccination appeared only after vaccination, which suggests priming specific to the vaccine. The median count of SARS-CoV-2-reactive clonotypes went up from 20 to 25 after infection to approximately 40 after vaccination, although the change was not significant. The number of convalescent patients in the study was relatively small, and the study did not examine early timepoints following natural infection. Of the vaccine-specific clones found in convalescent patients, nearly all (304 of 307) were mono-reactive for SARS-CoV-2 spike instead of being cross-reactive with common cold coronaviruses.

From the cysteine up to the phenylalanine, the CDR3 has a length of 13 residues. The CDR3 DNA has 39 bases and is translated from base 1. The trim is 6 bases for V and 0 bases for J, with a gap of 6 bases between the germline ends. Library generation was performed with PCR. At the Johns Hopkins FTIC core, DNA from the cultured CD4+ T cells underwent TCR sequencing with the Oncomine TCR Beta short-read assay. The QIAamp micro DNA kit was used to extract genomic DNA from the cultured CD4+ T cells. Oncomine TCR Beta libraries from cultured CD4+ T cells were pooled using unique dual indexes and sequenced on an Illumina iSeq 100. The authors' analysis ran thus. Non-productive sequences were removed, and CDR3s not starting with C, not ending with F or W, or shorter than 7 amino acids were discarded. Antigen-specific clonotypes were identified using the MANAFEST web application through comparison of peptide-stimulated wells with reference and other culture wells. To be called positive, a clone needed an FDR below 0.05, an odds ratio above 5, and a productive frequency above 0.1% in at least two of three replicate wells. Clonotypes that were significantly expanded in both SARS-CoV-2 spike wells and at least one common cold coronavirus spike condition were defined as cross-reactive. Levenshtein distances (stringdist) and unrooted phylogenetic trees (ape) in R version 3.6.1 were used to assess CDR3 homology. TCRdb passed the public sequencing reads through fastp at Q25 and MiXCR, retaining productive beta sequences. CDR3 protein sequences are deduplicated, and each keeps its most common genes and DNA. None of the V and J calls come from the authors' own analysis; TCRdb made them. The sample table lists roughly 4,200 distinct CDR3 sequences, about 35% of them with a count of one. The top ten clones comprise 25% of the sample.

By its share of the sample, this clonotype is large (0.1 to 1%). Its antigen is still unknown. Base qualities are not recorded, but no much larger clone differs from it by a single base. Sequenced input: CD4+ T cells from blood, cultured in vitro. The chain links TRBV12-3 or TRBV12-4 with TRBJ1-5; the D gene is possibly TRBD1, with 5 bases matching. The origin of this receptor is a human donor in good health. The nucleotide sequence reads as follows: TGTGCCAGCAGAACAGGTAGCAATCAGCCCCAGCATTTT. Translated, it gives CASRTGSNQPQHF.